Each of the 10 T cell receptor beta chains below was sequenced from the same sample in a study of cytomegalovirus exposure and HLA in healthy donors. The PCR ran on 60 Vbeta and 13 Jbeta primers. Assay: immunoSEQ multiplex PCR; the TCRdb copy retains only in-frame clones and omits some. The repertoire consists of under 130,000 clones, with nearly 80% occurring once and the leading ten covering 1.3%. Sequenced input: PBMCs. Receptor source: a man aged 25-45 years in good health and CMV-seronegative.

This chain uses TRBV7-9 with TRBJ1-6, with no clear D. The V gene's germline CDR1 is SEHNR and CDR2 FQNEAQ (reference sequence). The CDR3 is 13 amino acids. Trimming pared 5 bases from V and 6 bases from J, leaving 8 bases between. The CDR3 reads CASSPGLNSPLHF. CDR3 bases: TGTGCCAGCAGCCCGGGTCTTAATTCACCCCTCCACTTT.

This clone was seen more than once but under ten times. The CDR3 DNA is TGTGCCAGCAGCCCCCTCTACACCGGGGAGCTGTTTTTT. This sequence encodes CASSPLYTGELFF. The chain links TRBV9 to TRBJ2-2; D remains unclear. CDR3 length: 13 amino acids. Per germline, CDR1 SGDLS and CDR2 YYNGEE. Deletions cut 4 bases from V and 3 bases from J, with 7 bases between. Drawing the rest from reference TRBV9 and TRBJ2-2, the complete variable domain is DSGVTQTPKHLITATGQRVTLRCSPRSGDLSVYWYQQSLDQGLQFLIQYYNGEERAKGNILERFSAQQFPDLHSELNLSSLELGDSALYFCASSPLYTGELFFGEGSRLTVL.

This chain uses TRBV9 with TRBJ2-1; TRBD2 matches at 7 bases. V dropped 4 bases and J dropped 10; count of bases not matched to a gene: 14. Germline loops: CDR1 SGDLS, CDR2 YYNGEE. The CDR3 runs to 15 residues. CDR3: CASSSHLAGVDEQFF. CDR3 DNA sequence: TGTGCCAGCAGCTCCCACCTTGCGGGAGTTGACGAGCAGTTCTTC. Using reference TRBV9 and TRBJ2-1 for the parts outside the CDR3, the full variable domain is DSGVTQTPKHLITATGQRVTLRCSPRSGDLSVYWYQQSLDQGLQFLIQYYNGEERAKGNILERFSAQQFPDLHSELNLSSLELGDSALYFCASSSHLAGVDEQFFGPGTRLTVL.

This rearrangement joins TRBV28 to TRBJ2-1; no clear D gene. CDR1 MDHEN and CDR2 SYDVKM come from the germline V gene. Trimming cost V 7 bases and J 2 bases, with 9 bases left between them. CDR3 length: 13 residues. The CDR3 loop reads CASTYFAYNEQFF. In nucleotides, the CDR3 is TGTGCCAGCACGTATTTTGCCTACAATGAGCAGTTCTTC.

The chain has TRBV5-1 and TRBJ1-4, with D possibly being TRBD1 (6 bases). The CDR3 is made up of 14 amino acids. The V gene lost 0 bases and the J gene lost 5 bases, with 8 bases spanning the gap. CDR1 is SGHRS, CDR2 YFSETQ, per germline. CDR3 amino acids: CASSLVQGNEKLFF. CDR3 sequence (DNA): TGCGCCAGCAGCTTGGTGCAGGGGAATGAAAAACTGTTTTTT.

The V gene is TRBV19, the J gene TRBJ1-5; D unresolved. CDR1 is LNHDA and CDR2 is SQIVND in the germline V gene (reference sequence). The CDR3 is 16 amino acids. V lost 3 bases, J lost 0 bases, and 12 bases lay in between. The CDR3: CASSILTDLSNQPQHF. The CDR3 DNA sequence: TGTGCCAGTAGTATTTTAACAGACCTTAGCAATCAGCCCCAGCATTTT. Using reference TRBV19 and TRBJ1-5 for the parts outside the CDR3, the full variable domain is DGGITQSPKYLFRKEGQNVTLSCEQNLNHDAMYWYRQDPGQGLRLIYYSQIVNDFQKGDIAEGYSVSREKKESFPLTVTSAQKNPTAFYLCASSILTDLSNQPQHFGDGTRLSIL.

The chain recombines TRBV6-1 with TRBJ2-6, with D perhaps TRBD1 (6 bases). This CDR3 contains 15 residues. V lost 6 bases and J 0 bases, leaving 9 bases between the germline ends. Germline V gene data show CDR1 as MNHNS and CDR2 as SASEGT. The CDR3 reads CASRTGYSGANVLTF. DNA of the CDR3: TGTGCCAGCAGAACAGGGTACTCTGGGGCCAACGTCCTGACTTTC.

The V gene is TRBV27, the J gene TRBJ2-1; tentatively, D is TRBD1 (6 bases). V lost 9 bases, J lost 5 bases, and 17 bases lay in between. CDR3 length: 14 residues. In germline, CDR1 is MNHEY, CDR2 SMNVEV (reference sequence). The CDR3 DNA reads as TGTGCCAGTACGACAAGGGGGTACCACAATGAGCAGTTCTTC. It codes for CASTTRGYHNEQFF.

The chain couples TRBV7-2 to TRBJ1-2; TRBD1 matches 7 bases. Germline V gives CDR1 SGHTA, CDR2 FQGNSA. Germline trimming cut 2 bases from V and 1 base from J; bases unmatched to any gene: 7. The CDR3 has 16 residues. Here the CDR3 DNA reads TGTGCCAGCAGCTTAAGGACAGGACTCGTTAACTATGGCTACACCTTC. This sequence encodes CASSLRTGLVNYGYTF.

The V and J genes are TRBV7-8 and TRBJ1-2, with D possibly matching TRBD1 (5 bases). CDR3 length: 16 residues. From germline, CDR1 is SGHVS and CDR2 FQNEAQ. The V and J ends lost 2 bases and 13 bases respectively, with 26 bases between them. The chain's CDR3 is CASSLRGGERDHRFTF. The CDR3, as DNA: TGTGCCAGCAGCTTACGGGGGGGGGAGCGAGACCACCGGTTCACCTTC.